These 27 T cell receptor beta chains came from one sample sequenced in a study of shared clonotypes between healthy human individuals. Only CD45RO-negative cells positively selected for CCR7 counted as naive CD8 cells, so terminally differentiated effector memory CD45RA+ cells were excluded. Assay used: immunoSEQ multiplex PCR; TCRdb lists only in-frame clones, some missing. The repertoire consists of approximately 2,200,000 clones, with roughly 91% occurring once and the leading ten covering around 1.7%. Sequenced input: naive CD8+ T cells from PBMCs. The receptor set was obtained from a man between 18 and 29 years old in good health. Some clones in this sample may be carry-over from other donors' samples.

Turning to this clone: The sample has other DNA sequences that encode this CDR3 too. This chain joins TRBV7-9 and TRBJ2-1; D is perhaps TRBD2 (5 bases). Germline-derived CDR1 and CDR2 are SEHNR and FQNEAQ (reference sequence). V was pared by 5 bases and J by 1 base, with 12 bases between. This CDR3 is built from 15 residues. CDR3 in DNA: TGTGCCAGCAGCCCGCCAGCGGTATCCTACAATGAGCAGTTCTTC. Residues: CASSPPAVSYNEQFF.

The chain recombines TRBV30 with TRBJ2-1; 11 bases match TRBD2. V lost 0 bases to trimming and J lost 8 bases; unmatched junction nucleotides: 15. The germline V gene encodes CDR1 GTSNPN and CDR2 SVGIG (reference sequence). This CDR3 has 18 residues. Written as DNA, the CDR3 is TGTGCCTGGAGTGTACGGGTGGGTAGCGGGAGGGCTGGGGATGAGCAGTTCTTC. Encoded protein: CAWSVRVGSGRAGDEQFF.

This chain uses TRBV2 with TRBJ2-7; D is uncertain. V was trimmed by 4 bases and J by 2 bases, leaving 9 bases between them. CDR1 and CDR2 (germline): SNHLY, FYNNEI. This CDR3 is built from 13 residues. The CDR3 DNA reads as TGTGCCAGCAGTGGTAAGACCCCCTACGAGCAGTACTTC. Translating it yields CASSGKTPYEQYF.

DNA of the CDR3: TGTGCCTGGAGTGATGGGGGGATCGGCTATGGCTACACCTTC. Translated, it gives CAWSDGGIGYGYTF. The chain couples TRBV30 to TRBJ1-2, with a possible D match to TRBD1 (5 bases). CDR1 is GTSNPN, CDR2 SVGIG, per germline (reference sequence). Trimming stripped 1 base from V and 4 bases from J, with 13 bases between. CDR3 size: 14 residues.

CDR3 nucleotides: TGTGCCAGCAGTTTAATGTGGGGTCGGGAAGAGACCCAGTACTTC. Encoded protein: CASSLMWGREETQYF. The rearrangement joins TRBV27 to TRBJ2-5; D not certain. The CDR3 has 15 residues. V lost 2 bases and J lost 3, with 13 bases in between. Per the germline V gene, CDR1 is MNHEY and CDR2 is SMNVEV (reference sequence).

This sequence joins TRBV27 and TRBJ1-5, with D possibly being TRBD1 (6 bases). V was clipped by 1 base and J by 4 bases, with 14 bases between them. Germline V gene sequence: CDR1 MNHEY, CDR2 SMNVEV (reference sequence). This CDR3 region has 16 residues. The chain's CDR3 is CASSLWPRGPNQPQHF. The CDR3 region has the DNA TGTGCCAGCAGTTTATGGCCCAGGGGACCTAATCAGCCCCAGCATTTT.

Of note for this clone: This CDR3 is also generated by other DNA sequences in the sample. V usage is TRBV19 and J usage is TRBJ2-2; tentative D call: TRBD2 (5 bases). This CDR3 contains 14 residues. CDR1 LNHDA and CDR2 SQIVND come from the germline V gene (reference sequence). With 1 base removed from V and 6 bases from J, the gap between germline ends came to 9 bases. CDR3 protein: CASSIGRGAGELFF. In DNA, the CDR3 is TGTGCCAGTAGTATAGGCCGGGGAGCCGGGGAGCTGTTTTTT. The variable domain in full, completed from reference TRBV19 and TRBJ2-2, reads DGGITQSPKYLFRKEGQNVTLSCEQNLNHDAMYWYRQDPGQGLRLIYYSQIVNDFQKGDIAEGYSVSREKKESFPLTVTSAQKNPTAFYLCASSIGRGAGELFFGEGSRLTVL.

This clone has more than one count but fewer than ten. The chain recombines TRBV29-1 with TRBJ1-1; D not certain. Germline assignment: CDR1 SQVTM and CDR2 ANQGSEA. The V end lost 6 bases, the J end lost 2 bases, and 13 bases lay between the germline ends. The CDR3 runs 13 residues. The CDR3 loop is CSVPGRGNTEAFF. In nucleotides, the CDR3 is TGCAGCGTCCCCGGACGGGGAAACACTGAAGCTTTCTTT.

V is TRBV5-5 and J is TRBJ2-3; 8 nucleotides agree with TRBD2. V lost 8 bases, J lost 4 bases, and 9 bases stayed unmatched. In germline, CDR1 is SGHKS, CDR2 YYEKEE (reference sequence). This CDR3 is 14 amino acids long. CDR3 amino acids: CASSLAGFSDTQYF. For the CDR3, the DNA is TGTGCCAGTAGTTTAGCGGGATTCTCAGATACGCAGTATTTT.

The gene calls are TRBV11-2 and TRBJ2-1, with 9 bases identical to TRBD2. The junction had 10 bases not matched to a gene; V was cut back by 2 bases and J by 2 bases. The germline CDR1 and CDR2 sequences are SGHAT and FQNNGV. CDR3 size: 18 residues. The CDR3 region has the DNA TGTGCCAGCAGCTTATCTCTAGCGGGAACCCATCCCTACAATGAGCAGTTCTTC. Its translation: CASSLSLAGTHPYNEQFF.

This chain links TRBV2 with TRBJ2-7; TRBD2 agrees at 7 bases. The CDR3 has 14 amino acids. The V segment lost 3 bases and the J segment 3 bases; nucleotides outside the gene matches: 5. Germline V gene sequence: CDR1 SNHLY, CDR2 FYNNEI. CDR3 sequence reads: CASSEASGYYEQYF. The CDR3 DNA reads TGTGCCAGCAGTGAGGCTAGCGGCTACTACGAGCAGTACTTC.

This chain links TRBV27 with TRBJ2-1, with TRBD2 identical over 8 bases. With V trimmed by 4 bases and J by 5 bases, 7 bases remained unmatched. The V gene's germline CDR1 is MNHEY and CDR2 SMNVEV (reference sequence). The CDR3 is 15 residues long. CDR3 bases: TGTGCCAGCAGTTGGAACGGGGGGGCCCACAATGAGCAGTTCTTC. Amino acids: CASSWNGGAHNEQFF.

The CDR3 loop is CASSDLRGVVNTEAFF. In DNA, the CDR3 is TGTGCCAGCAGTGACCTCAGGGGGGTCGTGAACACTGAAGCTTTCTTT. This chain connects TRBV27 to TRBJ1-1; TRBD1 matches at 7 bases. This CDR3 has 16 residues. Unmatched junction bases numbered 9, after V lost 5 bases and J lost 0 bases. Germline V lookup: CDR1 MNHEY, CDR2 SMNVEV (reference sequence).

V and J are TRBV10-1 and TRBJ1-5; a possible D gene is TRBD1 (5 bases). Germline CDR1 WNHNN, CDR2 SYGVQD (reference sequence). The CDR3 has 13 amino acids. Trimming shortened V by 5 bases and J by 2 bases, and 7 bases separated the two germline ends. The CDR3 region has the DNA TGCGCCAGCAGTACACAGGGCAATCAGCCCCAGCATTTT. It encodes CASSTQGNQPQHF.

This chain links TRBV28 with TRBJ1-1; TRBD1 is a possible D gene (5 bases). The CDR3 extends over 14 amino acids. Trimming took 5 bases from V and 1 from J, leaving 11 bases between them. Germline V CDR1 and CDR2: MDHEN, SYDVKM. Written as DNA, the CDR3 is TGTGCCAGCAGTCGAGGAGGGGAGAACACTGAAGCTTTCTTT. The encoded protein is CASSRGGENTEAFF.

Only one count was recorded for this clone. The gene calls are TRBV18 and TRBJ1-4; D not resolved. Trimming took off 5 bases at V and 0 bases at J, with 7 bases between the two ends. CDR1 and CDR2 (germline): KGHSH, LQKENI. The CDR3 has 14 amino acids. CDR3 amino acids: CASSAGATNEKLFF. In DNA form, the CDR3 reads TGTGCCAGCTCAGCAGGTGCAACTAATGAAAAACTGTTTTTT.

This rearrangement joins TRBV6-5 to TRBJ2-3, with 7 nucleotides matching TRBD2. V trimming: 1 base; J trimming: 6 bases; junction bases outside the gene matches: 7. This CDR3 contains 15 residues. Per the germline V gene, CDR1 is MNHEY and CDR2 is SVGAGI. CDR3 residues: CASSYWGRAMDTQYF. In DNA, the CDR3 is TGTGCCAGCAGTTACTGGGGGAGGGCCATGGATACGCAGTATTTT.

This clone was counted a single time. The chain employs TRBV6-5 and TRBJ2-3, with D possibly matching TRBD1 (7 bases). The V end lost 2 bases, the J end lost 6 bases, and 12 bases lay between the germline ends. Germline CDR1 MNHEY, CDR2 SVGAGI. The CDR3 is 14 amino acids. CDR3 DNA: TGTGCCAGCAGTTACCCAGGGGGAGGCGATACGCAGTATTTT. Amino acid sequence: CASSYPGGGDTQYF.

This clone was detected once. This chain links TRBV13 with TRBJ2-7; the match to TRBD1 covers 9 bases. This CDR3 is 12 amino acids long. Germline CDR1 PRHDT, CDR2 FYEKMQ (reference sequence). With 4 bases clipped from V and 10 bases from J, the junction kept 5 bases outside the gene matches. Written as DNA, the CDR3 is TGTGCCAGCAGCTACCCGGGACAGGGTCAGTACTTC. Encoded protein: CASSYPGQGQYF.

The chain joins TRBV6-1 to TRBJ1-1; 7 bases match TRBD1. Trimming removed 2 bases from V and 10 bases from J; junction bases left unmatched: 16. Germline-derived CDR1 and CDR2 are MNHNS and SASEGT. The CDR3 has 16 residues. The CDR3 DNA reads TGTGCCAGCAGTGAACGTCCGGGACAGTATCCCCTCGGAGCTTTCTTT. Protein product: CASSERPGQYPLGAFF.

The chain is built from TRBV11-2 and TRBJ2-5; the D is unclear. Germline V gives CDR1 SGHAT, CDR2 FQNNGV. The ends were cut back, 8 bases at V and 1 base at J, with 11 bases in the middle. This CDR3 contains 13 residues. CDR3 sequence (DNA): TGTGCCAGCCGCCACCCGCTCCAAGAGACCCAGTACTTC. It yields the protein CASRHPLQETQYF.

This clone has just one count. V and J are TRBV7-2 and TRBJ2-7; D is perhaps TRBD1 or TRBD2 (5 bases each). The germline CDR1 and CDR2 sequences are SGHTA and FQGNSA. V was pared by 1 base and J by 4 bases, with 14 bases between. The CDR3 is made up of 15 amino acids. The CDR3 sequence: CASSLGGSPEYEQYF. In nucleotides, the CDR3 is TGTGCCAGCAGCTTAGGGGGGTCCCCAGAATACGAGCAGTACTTC. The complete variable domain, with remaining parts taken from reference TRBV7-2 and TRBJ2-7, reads GAGVSQSPSNKVTEKGKDVELRCDPISGHTALYWYRQSLGQGLEFLIYFQGNSAPDKSGLPSDRFSAERTGGSVSTLTIQRTQQEDSAVYLCASSLGGSPEYEQYFGPGTRLTVT.

The CDR3 coding sequence is TGTGCCAGCAGTAAAACCGGGGGGCGGCCCCAGCATTTT. Its protein is CASSKTGGRPQHF. The V call is TRBV6-1, the J call TRBJ1-5, with D possibly being TRBD1 (6 bases). This CDR3 spans 13 amino acids. Germline V gives CDR1 MNHNS, CDR2 SASEGT. V gave up 5 bases and J gave up 9 bases, with 14 bases separating them.

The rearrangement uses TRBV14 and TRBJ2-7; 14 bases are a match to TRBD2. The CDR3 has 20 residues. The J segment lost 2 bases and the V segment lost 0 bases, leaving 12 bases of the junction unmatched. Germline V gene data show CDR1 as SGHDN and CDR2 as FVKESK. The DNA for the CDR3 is TGTGCCAGCAGCCAAGATGGGGTTTACCCGACTAGCGGGAGGGCCTACGAGCAGTACTTC. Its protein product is CASSQDGVYPTSGRAYEQYF.

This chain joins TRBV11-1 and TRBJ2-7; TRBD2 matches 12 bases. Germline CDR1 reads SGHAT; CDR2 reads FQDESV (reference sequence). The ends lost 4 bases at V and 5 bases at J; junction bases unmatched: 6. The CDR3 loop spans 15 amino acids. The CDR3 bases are TGTGCCAGCAGCTCGCTAGCGGGAGGGGGCGACGAGCAGTACTTC. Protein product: CASSSLAGGGDEQYF.

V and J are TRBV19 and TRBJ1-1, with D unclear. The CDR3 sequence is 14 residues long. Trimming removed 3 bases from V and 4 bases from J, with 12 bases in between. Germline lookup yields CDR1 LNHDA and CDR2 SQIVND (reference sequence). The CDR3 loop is CASSMGGATTEAFF. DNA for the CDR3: TGTGCCAGTAGTATGGGCGGCGCCACCACTGAAGCTTTCTTT.

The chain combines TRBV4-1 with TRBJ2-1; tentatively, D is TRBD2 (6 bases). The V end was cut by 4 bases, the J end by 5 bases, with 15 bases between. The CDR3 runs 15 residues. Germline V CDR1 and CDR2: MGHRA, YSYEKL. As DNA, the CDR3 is TGCGCCAGCAGCCCAGATGGAGGGCCCCACAATGAGCAGTTCTTC. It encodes CASSPDGGPHNEQFF.